The next 14 T cell receptor beta chains were all read from a single sample in a study of early T cells in non-severe SARS-CoV-2 infection. TCRdb fed the 5' RACE reads into MiXCR, producing one record per CDR3 protein. Here the sample spans some 85,000 distinct CDR3 sequences, around 15% being singletons. Sequencing was done on a sample of whole blood. The source of these receptors is an adult who was a healthcare worker with PCR-confirmed SARS-CoV-2 infection or an uninfected control (not recorded which).

The chain carries TRBV12-3 or TRBV12-4 and TRBJ1-1, with D maybe TRBD1 (5 bases). The CDR3 covers 14 residues. V was pared by 1 base and J by 3 bases, with 9 bases between. CDR3 DNA sequence: TGTGCCAGCAGTTTAGATGGAGGGGACACTGAAGCTTTCTTT. It specifies CASSLDGGDTEAFF.

The chain couples TRBV10-3 to TRBJ1-6; D call uncertain. CDR3 length: 14 residues. The germline V and J ends were trimmed by 0 bases and 8 bases, with 8 bases remaining between them. Germline loops: CDR1 ENHRY, CDR2 SYGVKD. The CDR3 DNA is TGTGCCATCAGTGAGTCGAATAGTGATTCACCCCTCCACTTT. It codes for CAISESNSDSPLHF.

This clonotype came up a few times. DNA for the CDR3: TGTGCCAGCAAACGAACCCCCCAGGGACACTCCTATAATTCACCCCTCCACTTT. Translating it yields CASKRTPQGHSYNSPLHF. The rearrangement links TRBV6-5 to TRBJ1-6, with a tentative D call TRBD1 (6 bases). There are 18 residues in the CDR3. Germline V lookup: CDR1 MNHEY, CDR2 SVGAGI. Trimming left V 7 bases short and J 0 bases short, with 19 bases between.

This clonotype has a count of ten or more. V is TRBV5-1 and J is TRBJ1-6; D is perhaps TRBD1 (5 bases). Trimming took 5 bases from V and 7 from J, leaving 13 bases between them. This CDR3 comprises 14 residues. Per the germline V gene, CDR1 is SGHRS and CDR2 is YFSETQ. CDR3 in amino acids: CASRDVRANSPLHF. CDR3 nucleotides: TGCGCCAGCAGAGACGTCAGGGCAAATTCACCCCTCCACTTT.

This clonotype turned up a few times. The junction shows a germline mismatch at one end, possibly a read error. The chain uses TRBV3-1 and TRBJ2-1, with D possibly TRBD1 on 5 matching bases. The germline V gene encodes CDR1 LGHDT and CDR2 YNNKEL (reference sequence). This CDR3 is built from 15 residues. CDR3 sequence reads: CASSPTQDTLNGQFF. The CDR3 nucleotides are TGTGCCAGCAGCCCCACCCAGGACACGCTCAATGGGCAGTTCTTC.

This clonotype was recorded a few times. The CDR3 DNA reads as TGCGCCAGCAGCTTTGGACACCAGAACACCGGGGAGCTGTTTTTT. Residues: CASSFGHQNTGELFF. This chain connects TRBV5-1 to TRBJ2-2, with D possibly TRBD1 on 5 matching bases. Germline V gives CDR1 SGHRS, CDR2 YFSETQ. The V end was cut by 2 bases, the J end by 1 base, with 9 bases between. This CDR3 region has 15 residues.

At least ten counts were recorded for this clonotype. The J gene is TRBJ1-1, the V gene TRBV6-1; 9 bases align to TRBD1. Trimming cost V 6 bases and J 2 bases; bases outside gene matches: 4. The germline V gene has CDR1 MNHNS and CDR2 SASEGT. The CDR3 is 14 amino acids. The DNA for the CDR3 is TGTGCCAGCAGGATGACAGGGGGAAACACTGAAGCTTTCTTT. As protein: CASRMTGGNTEAFF.

This clonotype has more than one count but fewer than ten. V is TRBV12-3 or TRBV12-4 and J is TRBJ1-1; D is undetermined. V lost 5 bases to trimming and J lost 1 base, with 8 bases between them. This CDR3 region has 13 residues. The CDR3 reads CASSPRANTEAFF. The CDR3 nucleotides are TGTGCCAGCAGTCCCCGGGCGAACACTGAAGCTTTCTTT.

V usage is TRBV7-9 and J usage is TRBJ1-6; the match to TRBD1 covers 10 bases. This CDR3 is 15 amino acids long. The V segment lost 6 bases and the J segment 8 bases; nucleotides outside the gene matches: 7. Germline V gene data show CDR1 as SEHNR and CDR2 as FQNEAQ (reference sequence). The CDR3, as DNA: TGTGCCAGCAGTCCCCAGGGGACAGGGGATTCACCCCTCCACTTT. It specifies CASSPQGTGDSPLHF.

Notes on this clonotype: At one end, the junction sequence differs from germline, possibly due to a read error. The chain combines TRBV16 with TRBJ1-6; weak D call: TRBD1 (6 bases). Germline V lookup: CDR1 KGHSY, CDR2 FQNENV. The CDR3 length is 15 residues. CDR3: CASSPRGGDSSPPHF. CDR3 sequence (DNA): TGTGCCAGCAGCCCCCGGGGGGGCGATAGCTCACCCCCCCACTTT.

This clonotype was recorded a few times. V is TRBV14 and J is TRBJ2-1; no clear D. Germline V CDR1 and CDR2: SGHDN, FVKESK. With 1 base removed from V and 6 bases from J, the gap between germline ends came to 7 bases. This CDR3 is 13 amino acids long. CDR3 residues: CASSQVIGNEQFF. The CDR3 nucleotides read TGTGCCAGCAGCCAAGTGATCGGCAATGAGCAGTTCTTC.

The V call is TRBV9, the J call TRBJ2-5, with D tentatively TRBD1 or TRBD2 (5 bases each). Germline CDR1 is SGDLS and CDR2 is YYNGEE. V dropped 4 bases and J dropped 2 bases, with 12 bases sitting between them. The CDR3 runs to 14 residues. CDR3 bases: TGTGCCAGCAGCTCCGGGACCCTGCAAGAGACCCAGTACTTC. As protein: CASSSGTLQETQYF.

On this clonotype: A much larger clone lies a single base off, so this may be a read error. The genes are TRBV18 and TRBJ2-5; D call uncertain. CDR1 KGHSH and CDR2 LQKENI come from the germline V gene. This CDR3 is 13 amino acids long. The CDR3 coding sequence is TGTGTCAGCTCACCATCCCGAGTAGAGACCCAGTACTTC. Protein sequence: CVSSPSRVETQYF. The entire variable domain, with the rest obtained from reference TRBV18 and TRBJ2-5, is as follows: NAGVMQNPRHLVRRRGQEARLRCSPMKGHSHVYWYRQLPEEGLKFMVYLQKENIIDESGMPKERFSAEFPKEGPSILRIQQVVRGDSAAYFCVSSPSRVETQYFGPGTRLLVL.

There are many counts of this clonotype. The chain recombines TRBV4-1 with TRBJ1-1; unclear D gene. Germline CDR1 reads MGHRA; CDR2 reads YSYEKL. This CDR3 comprises 15 residues. Deletions cut 10 bases from V and 0 bases from J, with 18 bases between. The CDR3, as DNA: TGCGCCACCCGCGCCTTGCGGGCCTTGAACACTGAAGCTTTCTTT. Translation gives CATRALRALNTEAFF.